This T cell receptor (beta chain) originates from a study of blood T cell repertoires in COVID-19. In the study overall: COVID-19 samples from acute and convalescent phases originated in the United States, Italy and Spain. T cells, B-cell-depleted T cells, or PBMCs provided the cDNA or gDNA that served as material.

Germline CDR1 MNHEY, CDR2 SVGAGI. Unmatched junction bases numbered 4, after V lost 6 bases and J lost 15 bases. The CDR3 extends over 11 amino acids. Authors' data handling: Using reference gene primer amplification, nucleated cell counts were estimated. The assay was immunoSEQ multiplex PCR, and TCRdb's table has in-frame clones only and misses some. V, J and clone size derive from that table, while D and trimming were established from the DNA sequence. Altogether about 74,000 clones are present, over 75% being singletons, with the ten largest covering approximately 28%. Sample: peripheral blood. The TCR was taken from an elderly woman with active or convalescent COVID-19. The rearrangement joins TRBV6-5 to TRBJ2-1, with 11 nucleotides matching TRBD2. The CDR3: CASRLAGAPFF. For the CDR3, the DNA is TGTGCCAGCAGACTAGCGGGGGCACCGTTCTTC.